These 31 T cell receptor beta chains originate from one sample sequenced in a study of immune evolution from preneoplasia to lung adenocarcinoma. Only in-frame clones appear in the TCRdb table, and some are missing; sequencing was by immunoSEQ multiplex PCR. The sample includes approximately 7,700 clones, about 85% of them seen just once. What was sequenced was FFPE minimally invasive lung adenocarcinoma tissue. Receptors were obtained from a person of 80 years or more with lung adenocarcinoma.

The J gene is TRBJ1-5, the V gene TRBV7-2; 8 bases are a match to TRBD1. The CDR3 runs 14 residues. V lost 4 bases, J lost 3 bases, and 2 bases stayed unmatched. The germline V gene has CDR1 SGHTA and CDR2 FQGNSA. CDR3 protein: CASSSGQVNQPQHF. CDR3 in DNA: TGTGCCAGCAGCTCGGGACAGGTCAATCAGCCCCAGCATTTT. Full variable domain (rest looked up from reference TRBV7-2 and TRBJ1-5): GAGVSQSPSNKVTEKGKDVELRCDPISGHTALYWYRQSLGQGLEFLIYFQGNSAPDKSGLPSDRFSAERTGGSVSTLTIQRTQQEDSAVYLCASSSGQVNQPQHFGDGTRLSIL.

This chain joins TRBV28 and TRBJ2-3, with TRBD2 as a possible D gene (7 bases). The CDR3 totals 15 residues. V lost 8 bases to trimming and J lost 2 bases, with 17 bases between them. Germline CDR1 reads MDHEN; CDR2 reads SYDVKM. For the CDR3, the DNA is TGTGCCAGCGCCACTAGGGGGGGGGTCACAGATACGCAGTATTTT. Residues: CASATRGGVTDTQYF.

The chain has TRBV6-1 and TRBJ2-7, with a weak D call TRBD1 (6 bases). Trimming pared 5 bases from V and 2 bases from J, leaving 13 bases between. Per germline, CDR1 MNHNS and CDR2 SASEGT. This CDR3 is built from 14 residues. CDR3 in amino acids: CASSQQGAPYEQYF. The CDR3 DNA follows: TGTGCCAGCAGTCAACAGGGCGCTCCCTACGAGCAGTACTTC.

The chain couples TRBV7-3 to TRBJ2-5; 8 nucleotides line up with TRBD1. This CDR3 contains 16 residues. After removal of 9 bases from V and 4 bases from J, the junction contained 16 bases not matched to a gene. Germline V gene sequence: CDR1 SGHTA, CDR2 FQGTGA. In DNA, the CDR3 is TGTGCCAGTAGCCCCACCCGGACAGGGTCCGTAGAGACCCAGTACTTC. Translating gives CASSPTRTGSVETQYF. Using reference TRBV7-3 and TRBJ2-5 for the parts outside the CDR3, the full variable domain is GAGVSQTPSNKVTEKGKYVELRCDPISGHTALYWYRQSLGQGPEFLIYFQGTGAADDSGLPNDRFFAVRPEGSVSTLKIQRTERGDSAVYLCASSPTRTGSVETQYFGPGTRLLVL.

The rearrangement links TRBV12-5 to TRBJ2-4; 10 positions match TRBD2. In germline, CDR1 is LGHNT, CDR2 FRNRAP. Losses at the gene ends were 6 bases for V and 1 base for J; bases not matched to a gene: 12. This CDR3 has 18 residues. CDR3: CASGPSGLANPAKNIQYF. The CDR3 DNA sequence: TGTGCTAGTGGACCCTCGGGACTAGCGAACCCGGCCAAAAACATTCAGTACTTC.

V usage is TRBV15 and J usage is TRBJ2-5; the D gene could be TRBD1 or TRBD2 (5 bases each). Germline CDR1 LNHNV, CDR2 YYDKDF (reference sequence). V shed 0 bases and J shed 5 bases, with 10 bases lying between them. CDR3 size: 14 residues. CDR3 sequence (DNA): TGTGCCACCAGCAGAGATGGGGGACGGGAGACCCAGTACTTC. This gives the protein CATSRDGGRETQYF.

This clone was observed a single time. The chain couples TRBV13 to TRBJ2-1; D perhaps matches TRBD2 (5 bases). The CDR3 is 15 residues long. Germline V lookup: CDR1 PRHDT, CDR2 FYEKMQ (reference sequence). V lost 5 bases and J 3 bases, leaving 14 bases between the germline ends. CDR3 DNA: TGTGCCAGCAGCCAACTAGAGAGGAACTACAATGAGCAGTTCTTC. Its protein is CASSQLERNYNEQFF.

The chain joins TRBV7-6 to TRBJ1-6, with TRBD1 matching over 8 bases. The V and J ends lost 4 bases and 11 bases, in that order; junction bases with no gene match: 7. The germline V gene encodes CDR1 SGHVS and CDR2 FNYEAQ. There are 14 residues in the CDR3. The DNA of the CDR3 is TGTGCCAGCAGCTCCGGACAGGGAGGCACACCCCTCCACTTT. Amino acid sequence: CASSSGQGGTPLHF.

The chain employs TRBV4-3 and TRBJ2-1; D remains unclear. The germline V gene has CDR1 LGHNA and CDR2 YSLEER. The length of the CDR3 is 13 residues. V gave up 0 bases and J gave up 8 bases, with 8 bases separating them. The CDR3 DNA reads as TGCGCCAGCAGCCAAGATAGGCTGGATGAGCAGTTCTTC. It specifies CASSQDRLDEQFF.

The chain is built from TRBV6-1 and TRBJ2-6; tentative D call: TRBD1 (6 bases). Trimming left V 6 bases short and J 12 bases short, with 15 bases between. The CDR3 has 13 amino acids. CDR1 MNHNS and CDR2 SASEGT come from the germline V gene. The CDR3 spells CASSNGQISVLTF. The DNA of the CDR3 is TGTGCCAGCAGCAACGGACAGATAAGCGTCCTGACTTTC.

The chain uses TRBV4-1 and TRBJ1-5; D is undetermined. CDR3 length: 14 residues. Deletions cut 0 bases from V and 1 base from J, with 4 bases between. Germline CDR1 and CDR2: MGHRA and YSYEKL. The chain's CDR3 is CASSQDRSNQPQHF. CDR3 DNA: TGCGCCAGCAGCCAAGATCGGAGCAATCAGCCCCAGCATTTT.

The V and J genes are TRBV5-1 and TRBJ2-7; 11 bases are shared with TRBD2. V lost 4 bases to trimming and J lost 4 bases; unmatched junction nucleotides: 4. Germline V gene lookup returns CDR1 SGHRS and CDR2 YFSETQ. The CDR3 spans 14 residues. For the CDR3, the DNA is TGCGCCAGCAGCGTTAGCGGGGGGGCGTACGAGCAGTACTTC. This encodes CASSVSGGAYEQYF.

The gene calls are TRBV29-1 and TRBJ1-1; TRBD1 matches 7 bases. This CDR3 has 14 amino acids. Trimming cost V 4 bases and J 4 bases; bases outside gene matches: 9. Per the germline V gene, CDR1 is SQVTM and CDR2 is ANQGSEA. CDR3 amino acids: CSVVPTGVVTEAFF. DNA of the CDR3: TGCAGCGTTGTGCCAACAGGGGTGGTCACTGAAGCTTTCTTT.

V gene TRBV6-5 combines with J gene TRBJ2-1, with D possibly matching TRBD2 (5 bases). Trimming cost V 2 bases and J 0 bases, with 11 bases left between them. CDR3 length: 16 residues. From germline, CDR1 is MNHEY and CDR2 SVGAGI. As DNA, the CDR3 is TGTGCCAGCAGTTACGATAGCGCTACCTCCTACAATGAGCAGTTCTTC. Its protein is CASSYDSATSYNEQFF.

This sequence joins TRBV5-5 and TRBJ2-3; 7 bases are a match to TRBD1. The CDR3 extends over 14 amino acids. The ends lost 3 bases at V and 1 base at J; junction bases unmatched: 2. Germline-derived CDR1 and CDR2 are SGHKS and YYEKEE (reference sequence). The CDR3 reads CASSSGQGTDTQYF. CDR3 nucleotides: TGTGCCAGCAGCTCCGGACAGGGCACAGATACGCAGTATTTT.

V gene TRBV6-5 combines with J gene TRBJ2-7; no clear D gene. This CDR3 has 11 amino acids. Germline assignment: CDR1 MNHEY and CDR2 SVGAGI. V was clipped by 5 bases and J by 6 bases, with 8 bases between them. CDR3 nucleotide sequence: TGTGCCAGCAGTAACAAGGGCGAGCAGTACTTC. Its translation is CASSNKGEQYF.

The chain carries TRBV11-3 and TRBJ2-5; D gene ambiguous. Germline lookup yields CDR1 SGHNT and CDR2 YENEEA. V gave up 5 bases and J gave up 5 bases, with 12 bases separating them. The CDR3 has 13 amino acids. The CDR3 spells CASSPFLGETQYF. In nucleotides, the CDR3 is TGTGCCAGCAGCCCCTTCCTGGGGGAGACCCAGTACTTC.

V is TRBV7-9 and J is TRBJ2-1; TRBD1 agrees at 9 bases. J gave up 6 bases and V 8 bases, and 8 bases lay outside the gene matches. Germline-derived CDR1 and CDR2 are SEHNR and FQNEAQ (reference sequence). This CDR3 is built from 14 residues. CDR3 in amino acids: CASRPTGGGNEQFF. DNA for the CDR3: TGTGCCAGCCGGCCGACAGGGGGAGGCAATGAGCAGTTCTTC.

This chain joins TRBV11-1 and TRBJ2-5; 8 bases agree with TRBD2. CDR3 length equals 15 residues. Germline assignment: CDR1 SGHAT and CDR2 FQDESV (reference sequence). Trimming cost V 3 bases and J 5 bases; bases outside gene matches: 8. CDR3 region: CASSFGLAAFETQYF. The CDR3 region has the DNA TGTGCCAGCAGCTTCGGACTAGCAGCCTTCGAGACCCAGTACTTC.

Of note for this clone: At one end the junction does not follow the germline gene, possibly because of a read error. The J gene is TRBJ2-1, the V gene TRBV14, with TRBD2 identical over 9 bases. The germline V gene has CDR1 SGHDN and CDR2 FVKESK. This CDR3 contains 21 residues. CDR3 amino acids: CTSSQDPLWREGLSSYNEQFF. CDR3 bases: TGTACCAGCAGCCAAGATCCCCTTTGGCGGGAGGGCCTGAGCTCCTACAATGAGCAGTTCTTC.

This chain uses TRBV4-1 with TRBJ2-1; unclear D gene. The CDR3 contains 12 residues. Germline lookup yields CDR1 MGHRA and CDR2 YSYEKL. Trimming took off 3 bases at V and 3 bases at J, with 3 bases between the two ends. The CDR3 region is CASSQNYNEQFF. CDR3 nucleotide sequence: TGCGCCAGCAGCCAGAACTACAATGAGCAGTTCTTC.

This sequence joins TRBV18 and TRBJ2-6, with 7 bases matching TRBD1. The CDR3 extends over 16 amino acids. Looked up from germline, CDR1 is KGHSH and CDR2 is LQKENI. Trimming took 5 bases from V and 1 from J; bases not matched to a gene: 5. CDR3 sequence reads: CASSMAGGSGANVLTF. For the CDR3, the DNA is TGTGCCAGCTCAATGGCAGGGGGATCTGGGGCCAACGTCCTGACTTTC.

The V call is TRBV4-2, the J call TRBJ2-4; TRBD1 matches at 8 bases. The CDR3 contains 15 residues. The germline gives CDR1 LGHNA, CDR2 YNFKEQ. V was clipped by 4 bases and J by 8 bases; unmatched bases: 10. CDR3 in amino acids: CASSRRQGISDIQYF. The CDR3 DNA reads as TGTGCCAGCAGCCGCCGACAGGGGATATCGGACATTCAGTACTTC.

This chain links TRBV6-1 with TRBJ2-7; D possibly corresponds to TRBD2 (6 bases). The germline V and J ends were trimmed by 8 bases and 7 bases, with 12 bases remaining between them. CDR3 length equals 11 residues. Germline V gene lookup returns CDR1 MNHNS and CDR2 SASEGT. The CDR3: CASGREWEQYF. The CDR3 DNA is TGTGCCAGCGGACGGGAGTGGGAGCAGTACTTC.

This clone has a handful of counts. The rearrangement links TRBV19 to TRBJ1-2; the D gene is possibly TRBD1 (5 bases). CDR3 size: 12 residues. CDR1 and CDR2 (germline): LNHDA, SQIVND (reference sequence). The V end was cut by 7 bases, the J end by 6 bases, with 12 bases between. CDR3 coding DNA: TGTGCCAGTATGGGGACCGCCCATGGCTACACCTTC. This codes for CASMGTAHGYTF.

The gene calls are TRBV28 and TRBJ1-2, with D tentatively TRBD1 (6 bases). The V end was cut by 4 bases, the J end by 4 bases, with 13 bases between. This CDR3 spans 14 amino acids. The germline V gene encodes CDR1 MDHEN and CDR2 SYDVKM. DNA for the CDR3: TGTGCCAGCAGTTCGCCGGGGGCAATCTATGGCTACACCTTC. Its translation is CASSSPGAIYGYTF.

CDR3 in DNA: TGTGCCAGCATCGACGTGGGGGGCTACACCTTC. Residues: CASIDVGGYTF. V gene TRBV28 combines with J gene TRBJ1-2, with D uncertain. V was cut by 7 bases and J by 8 bases, with 11 bases left in between. The CDR3 runs 11 residues. Germline V gives CDR1 MDHEN, CDR2 SYDVKM.

This chain links TRBV19 with TRBJ2-5, with D uncertain. With 4 bases removed from V and 4 bases from J, the gap between germline ends came to 7 bases. Germline V gene lookup returns CDR1 LNHDA and CDR2 SQIVND (reference sequence). The CDR3 consists of 12 residues. CDR3 sequence: CASSSVGETQYF. CDR3 nucleotide sequence: TGTGCCAGTAGTAGCGTAGGAGAGACCCAGTACTTC.

The rearrangement uses TRBV28 and TRBJ1-1; TRBD1 is a possible D gene (5 bases). From germline, CDR1 is MDHEN and CDR2 SYDVKM. The CDR3 has 15 amino acids. Trimming stripped 2 bases from V and 1 base from J, with 11 bases between. The CDR3 DNA reads as TGTGCCAGCAGTTTACCCAAGGGGTGGAACACTGAAGCTTTCTTT. Amino acid sequence: CASSLPKGWNTEAFF.

The chain recombines TRBV27 with TRBJ2-7; D uncertain. V was clipped by 4 bases and J by 5 bases, with 27 bases between them. The V gene's germline CDR1 is MNHEY and CDR2 SMNVEV (reference sequence). The CDR3 covers 18 residues. The DNA of the CDR3 is TGTGCCAGCAGTTCTACGGGTAGATTTGGCGACCCTGAGGACGAGCAGTACTTC. It codes for CASSSTGRFGDPEDEQYF.

The genes are TRBV21-1 and TRBJ2-3; whether TRBD1, the table's D call, matches the DNA was not checked. TRBV21-1 is assigned pseudogene status. This CDR3 is 18 amino acids long. In DNA form, the CDR3 reads TGTGCCAGCAGCAAGGAGGGGGCTAGCGCCCTCCCCACAGATACGCAGTATTTT. It translates to CASSKEGASALPTDTQYF.